These 8 T cell receptor beta chains were all obtained from the same sample, sequenced in a study of regulatory T cells in long-lasting Graves disease. CDR3 regions were amplified by Arm-PCR using iRepertoire HTBI primers to build TCR beta libraries. TCRdb ran MiXCR on the multiplex PCR reads and lists one entry per CDR3 protein. Of hundreds of thousands of distinct CDR3 sequences listed, around 20% are singletons. Specified time point: persistent/refractory GD, antithyroid drugs over 5 years with positive TRAb. There was RNA extracted from PBMCs, and the TCR library was made from it. Material: peripheral blood mononuclear cells (PBMCs), obtained when the disease was refractory, from a patient treated with antithyroid drugs. These receptors were taken from a female donor with Graves disease.

Ten or more counts support this clonotype. This chain joins TRBV11-2 and TRBJ2-5; 7 bases fit TRBD1. The germline gives CDR1 SGHAT, CDR2 FQNNGV. The CDR3 spans 18 residues. V lost 1 base and J lost 1; bases outside the gene matches: 12. The CDR3 nucleotides read TGTGCCAGCAGCTTAGGGCCCCCCTTGACAGGGCCCCAAGAGACCCAGTACTTC. This gives the protein CASSLGPPLTGPQETQYF.

This clonotype was seen many times. J is TRBJ1-5 and V is TRBV20-1, with 8 bases matching TRBD1. The CDR3 totals 13 residues. V dropped 4 bases and J dropped 6; count of bases not matched to a gene: 5. Germline V CDR1 and CDR2: DFQATT, SNEGSKA (reference sequence). The CDR3 sequence is CSAKGQGGQPQHF. Written as DNA, the CDR3 is TGCAGTGCTAAAGGACAGGGAGGTCAGCCCCAGCATTTT.

This clonotype has only a few counts. Since the CDR3 does not end with the conserved phenylalanine or tryptophan, this likely comes from a read error. The J gene is TRBJ2-5, the V gene TRBV11-2, with a weak D call TRBD1 (6 bases). Trimming took 5 bases from V and 5 from J, leaving 18 bases between them. The CDR3 has 15 residues. CDR1 and CDR2 (germline): SGHAT, FQNNGV. The CDR3 nucleotides are TGTGCCAGCAGCCAAGGGACACAGGGTTGGGAGACCCAGTACCTC. Residues: CASSQGTQGWETQYL.

This clonotype showed up many times. The chain links TRBV11-1 to TRBJ2-4; 8 bases are shared with TRBD1. J lost 11 bases, V lost 4 bases, and 13 bases had no gene match. The CDR3 sequence is 15 residues long. Germline V gene lookup returns CDR1 SGHAT and CDR2 FQDESV (reference sequence). DNA for the CDR3: TGTGCCAGCAGCTACCAGACAGGGGCGGCTAAAGTTCAGTACTTC. Amino acid sequence: CASSYQTGAAKVQYF.

The chain couples TRBV25-1 to TRBJ2-1; D is unclear. Between the trimmed V and J ends, which lost 4 bases and 2 bases, there was a span of 6 bases. The germline V gene encodes CDR1 MGHDK and CDR2 SYGVNS. The CDR3 consists of 13 residues. DNA of the CDR3: TGTGCCAGCAGTGCTACAACCTACAATGAGCAGTTCTTC. This gives the protein CASSATTYNEQFF.

The rearrangement joins TRBV27 to TRBJ1-2; TRBD1 matches at 8 bases. Germline CDR1 MNHEY, CDR2 SMNVEV (reference sequence). The length of the CDR3 is 13 residues. Trimming removed 6 bases from V and 8 bases from J; junction bases left unmatched: 8. CDR3 in DNA: TGTGCCAGCAGGACGTCAGGGGGCGGGGGCTACACCTTC. Encoded protein: CASRTSGGGGYTF.

The V call is TRBV4-2, the J call TRBJ2-7; 10 bases match TRBD1. Germline V gene lookup returns CDR1 LGHNA and CDR2 YNFKEQ. The CDR3 loop spans 16 amino acids. V lost 0 bases and J lost 7; bases outside the gene matches: 9. For the CDR3, the DNA is TGTGCCAGCAGCCAAGAGGGACAGGGGTTCCGTGTGGAGCAGTACTTC. Encoded protein: CASSQEGQGFRVEQYF.

This clonotype was recorded at least ten times. The V gene is TRBV7-2, the J gene TRBJ1-2, with D possibly matching TRBD1 (6 bases). The CDR3 spans 13 residues. Germline V gives CDR1 SGHTA, CDR2 FQGNSA. V shed 6 bases and J shed 4 bases, with 12 bases lying between them. This CDR3 reads CASRGARLYGYTF. The CDR3, as DNA: TGTGCCAGCAGGGGGGCGAGACTCTATGGCTACACCTTC.